The T cell receptor beta chain under discussion was sequenced for a study of glioma-infiltrating T cells. This clonotype was seen repeatedly, ten times or more. Using RNA template, CDR3s of TCR alpha and beta were amplified with iRepertoire arm-PCR. Tissue mRNA or PBMC total RNA, roughly 90-450 ng, went into one-step reverse transcription and amplification. TCRdb itself ran the multiplex PCR reads through MiXCR, one entry per CDR3 protein. The repertoire holds about 93,000 distinct CDR3 sequences, with 35% to 50% as singletons. The sample taken for sequencing was glioma tissue, nonneoplastic brain tissue, or PBMCs (not recorded which). The receptor's source is a human donor with low-grade glioma or glioblastoma, undergoing nonglioma brain surgery, or in good health (not recorded which).

CDR3 nucleotides: TGTGCCAGCAGCCCAACCGGGGAGCTGTTTTTT. Translating gives CASSPTGELFF. The V gene is TRBV6-2 or TRBV6-3, the J gene TRBJ2-2; no reliable D call. Looked up from germline, CDR1 is MNHEY and CDR2 is SVGEGT. V was clipped by 6 bases and J by 5 bases, with 4 bases between them. This CDR3 has 11 amino acids.